This record concerns one TCR beta chain sequence. Its antigen remains unidentified. The sample comes from a study of T cell repertoires in cytomegalovirus infection. On the study more broadly: Public TCR beta signatures provided an indication of both CMV infection and a matching HLA type.

Each CDR3 protein gets one entry after TCRdb re-called the reads with MiXCR. The data show about 530,000 distinct CDR3 sequences, approximately 26% seen once. General observations from the study: Accumulated public TCR beta family frequency recognized individuals carrying CMV together with the relevant HLA. Ex vivo responses were dominated by HLA-C-restricted CMV-specific TCR beta clonotypes.

The clonotype originates from a human donor in good health (CMV status not recorded). Some clones in this sample may be carry-over from other donors' samples. Sequenced sample: PBMCs.

DNA of the CDR3: TGTGCCAGTAGACCGGACAGGGTCATCTACAATGAGCAGTTCTTC. Its protein product is CASRPDRVIYNEQFF. The chain has TRBV19 and TRBJ2-1; 8 bases line up with TRBD1. Per the germline V gene, CDR1 is LNHDA and CDR2 is SQIVND (reference sequence). The CDR3 is 15 amino acids. The V and J ends lost 6 bases and 3 bases, in that order; junction bases with no gene match: 7. Combining the CDR3 with reference TRBV19 and TRBJ2-1 gives the whole variable domain DGGITQSPKYLFRKEGQNVTLSCEQNLNHDAMYWYRQDPGQGLRLIYYSQIVNDFQKGDIAEGYSVSREKKESFPLTVTSAQKNPTAFYLCASRPDRVIYNEQFFGPGTRLTVL.